There are many counts of the clone carrying this TCR beta chain. Its antigen is not identified. This specimen comes from a study of identical twins. A single record per CDR3 protein comes from TCRdb applying MiXCR to the 5' RACE reads. The table has just under 550,000 distinct CDR3 sequences, approximately 14% seen once. Findings of the study overall: Monozygotic twin pairs showed more out-of-frame TCR alpha sharing than models estimated. Weaker excess twin sharing was observed in beta out-of-frame sequences. Cross-sectional statistics underpinned the conclusions; the same donors were not followed.

CDR3 length: 13 residues. V was cut by 11 bases and J by 1 base, with 14 bases left in between. These same data were also listed under a study on yellow fever vaccine responses in identical twins. That work contributes: Twins' vaccine T cell response reportedly gave the appearance of partial convergence and partial personalization.

Sequencing was carried out using CD4+ T cells sorted from blood. The rearrangement uses TRBV12-3 or TRBV12-4 and TRBJ1-1, with a possible D match to TRBD1 (6 bases). The receptor was derived from a woman aged 18-35 years in good health. CDR3 in DNA: TGTGCCCTCTCTGCACAGGGGAACACTGAAGCTTTCTTT. Its protein is CALSAQGNTEAFF.